This entry is about one TCR beta chain. These data belong to a study of blood T cell repertoires in COVID-19. Looking at the study overall: Donors in the United States, Italy and Spain gave samples during acute or convalescent COVID-19.

Participant ages covered about 18 to 95 years across 20 to 30 US areas. CDR3 length equals 14 residues. Between the trimmed V and J ends, which lost 6 bases and 7 bases, there was a span of 13 bases. Germline lookup yields CDR1 MNHEY and CDR2 SVGEGT. TCRdb's copy holds only in-frame clones and misses some; the assay was immunoSEQ multiplex PCR. The sample gives approximately 240,000 clones, approximately 86% of which show up once; about 6% is in the top ten. The source of this sequence is a woman aged 25 to 39 with acute COVID-19. Sequenced material: PBMCs or T cells enriched from blood (not recorded which). J is TRBJ1-6 and V is TRBV6-2 or TRBV6-3; TRBD1 might be the D (5 bases). The CDR3 region has the DNA TGTGCCAGCAGCAGAACAGGCCCCAATTCACCCCTCCACTTT. Translation gives CASSRTGPNSPLHF.